This is a list of T cell receptor beta chains from one sample in a study of cytomegalovirus exposure and HLA in healthy donors. TCRdb's table, derived via immunoSEQ multiplex PCR, lists solely in-frame clones and lacks some. In the table there are 90,000 to 150,000 clones, about four fifths of which are singletons. The specimen sequenced was PBMCs. Receptors were obtained from a woman between 35 and 50 years old in good health and CMV-seronegative. Both conserved end residues are part of each CDR3. A D gene is named only where the DNA matches it firmly. Clone size is shown for a subset of rows, as once, few, many or a class of expanded clone.

V gene	D gene	J gene	clone size	CDR3 protein	CDR3 DNA
TRBV2	.	TRBJ1-2	.	CASSEDRPYGYTF	TGTGCCAGCAGCGAAGACAGGCCTTATGGCTACACCTTC
TRBV18	TRBD1	TRBJ2-7	.	CASSPGTGPTYEQYF	TGTGCCAGCTCACCGGGGACAGGGCCTACCTACGAGCAGTACTTC
TRBV7-9	.	TRBJ1-5	.	CASSPGMGGNQPQHF	TGTGCCAGCAGCCCAGGGATGGGTGGCAATCAGCCCCAGCATTTT
TRBV6-6	.	TRBJ1-4	.	CASSYSVGATNEKLFF	TGTGCCAGCAGTTACTCTGTCGGGGCAACTAATGAAAAACTGTTTTTT
TRBV5-6	TRBD1	TRBJ1-1	.	CASSLSQGRVTEAFF	TGTGCCAGCAGCCTATCACAGGGGAGAGTAACTGAAGCTTTCTTT
TRBV9	TRBD1	TRBJ1-2	.	CASSGGQGQGGYTF	TGTGCCAGCAGCGGGGGACAGGGTCAAGGAGGCTACACCTTC
TRBV7-6	.	TRBJ2-5	.	CASSLRLQETQYF	TGTGCCAGCAGCTTACGTTTACAAGAGACCCAGTACTTC
TRBV6-1	.	TRBJ2-4	.	CASSQNGGNIQYF	TGTGCCAGCAGTCAAAACGGAGGAAACATTCAGTACTTC
TRBV11-3	TRBD1	TRBJ1-1	.	CASSTSQGGTTEAFF	TGTGCCAGCAGCACCTCACAGGGGGGAACCACTGAAGCTTTCTTT
TRBV7-8	.	TRBJ1-5	.	CASSLTGFNQPQHF	TGTGCCAGCAGCCTCACAGGGTTCAATCAGCCCCAGCATTTT
TRBV28	TRBD2	TRBJ2-1	.	CASSGLAGGAPSYNEQFF	TGTGCCAGCTCGGGACTAGCGGGAGGTGCCCCTTCCTACAATGAGCAGTTCTTC
TRBV27	.	TRBJ2-7	.	CASSTRQGGRDEQYF	TGTGCCAGCAGTACGCGACAGGGAGGAAGGGACGAGCAGTACTTC
TRBV6-5	.	TRBJ1-2	.	CASSRNTGNHGYTF	TGTGCCAGCAGTCGGAATACAGGGAACCATGGCTACACCTTC
TRBV4-1	TRBD2	TRBJ2-3	.	CASSQRGDIFTDTQYF	TGCGCCAGCAGCCAGCGGGGGGACATCTTCACAGATACGCAGTATTTT
TRBV7-8	.	TRBJ2-7	.	CASSPSRDEQYF	TGTGCCAGCAGCCCAAGCAGGGACGAGCAGTACTTC
TRBV2	.	TRBJ2-2	few	CASRWTVNTGELFF	TGTGCCAGCAGATGGACAGTGAACACCGGGGAGCTGTTTTTT
TRBV14	.	TRBJ2-7	.	CASSRTGQRHSYEQYF	TGTGCCAGCAGCCGGACCGGACAGCGCCATTCCTACGAGCAGTACTTC
TRBV18	TRBD1	TRBJ1-5	.	CASSPPGQGASQPQHF	TGTGCCAGCTCACCACCAGGACAGGGAGCAAGTCAGCCCCAGCATTTT
TRBV7-2	TRBD2	TRBJ2-7	.	CASSLGLAGAYEQYF	TGTGCCAGCAGCTTAGGACTAGCGGGGGCGTACGAGCAGTACTTC
TRBV19	TRBD2	TRBJ2-1	.	CASSVMRGGVKYRPNEQFF	TGTGCCAGTAGTGTTATGCGGGGGGGGGTGAAGTATAGACCCAATGAGCAGTTCTTC
TRBV4-3	.	TRBJ2-1	.	CASSHAGLANEQFF	TGCGCCAGCAGCCACGCCGGATTAGCTAATGAGCAGTTCTTC
TRBV19	.	TRBJ1-1	.	CAIKTGNTEAFF	TGTGCCATAAAGACAGGGAACACTGAAGCTTTCTTT
TRBV5-1	TRBD1	TRBJ2-7	.	CASSMNGQGTYEQYF	TGCGCCAGCAGTATGAATGGACAGGGGACCTACGAGCAGTACTTC
TRBV13	.	TRBJ1-4	.	CASSFGRPDEKLFF	TGTGCCAGCAGCTTCGGCAGGCCGGATGAAAAACTGTTTTTT
TRBV7-2	TRBD2	TRBJ2-7	.	CASSRGQGGRVSYEQYF	TGTGCCAGCAGCAGAGGCCAGGGCGGGAGAGTGAGTTACGAGCAGTACTTC
TRBV19	.	TRBJ1-2	few	CASSISSSIYGYTF	TGTGCCAGTAGTATTTCCTCCTCTATCTATGGCTACACCTTC
TRBV9	TRBD1	TRBJ1-4	.	CASSTRTGDEKLFF	TGTGCCAGCAGCACCCGGACAGGGGACGAAAAACTGTTTTTT
TRBV9	TRBD1	TRBJ2-7	.	CASSEGQGPPPDYEQYF	TGTGCCAGCAGCGAGGGACAGGGGCCACCACCGGACTACGAGCAGTACTTC
TRBV6-1	TRBD2	TRBJ2-3	.	CASTLLAGDTDTQYF	TGTGCCAGCACCCTACTAGCGGGAGACACAGATACGCAGTATTTT
TRBV5-1	.	TRBJ1-1	few	CASSFTGTGSAEAFF	TGCGCCAGCAGCTTCACAGGGACGGGGTCGGCTGAAGCTTTCTTT
TRBV11-1	TRBD2	TRBJ2-7	.	CASSPNPLAGAYEQYF	TGTGCCAGCAGCCCAAACCCACTAGCGGGGGCCTACGAGCAGTACTTC
TRBV5-1	TRBD1	TRBJ2-1	few	CASSAGRTGPYNEQFF	TGCGCCAGCAGCGCCGGGCGGACAGGTCCATACAATGAGCAGTTCTTC
TRBV15	TRBD1	TRBJ2-3	.	CATSLTGGPTDTQYF	TGTGCCACCAGCTTAACAGGGGGCCCCACAGATACGCAGTATTTT
TRBV7-2	TRBD1	TRBJ2-6	.	CASSSEGAAGANVLTF	TGTGCCAGCAGCTCCGAGGGGGCGGCTGGGGCCAACGTCCTGACTTTC
TRBV6-1	.	TRBJ1-5	many	CASSESGGRNQPQHF	TGTGCCAGCAGTGAATCTGGGGGCCGCAATCAGCCCCAGCATTTT
TRBV7-2	.	TRBJ2-6	.	CASSPKTTLPGANVLTF	TGTGCCAGCAGCCCAAAGACTACACTCCCTGGGGCCAACGTCCTGACTTTC
TRBV4-2	TRBD2	TRBJ2-2	.	CASSQDTAGGNTGELFF	TGTGCCAGCAGCCAAGATACGGCGGGGGGGAACACCGGGGAGCTGTTTTTT
TRBV18	TRBD1	TRBJ1-4	.	CASSPKTGGGGEKLFF	TGTGCCAGCTCACCTAAAACAGGGGGTGGAGGTGAAAAACTGTTTTTT
TRBV4-1	.	TRBJ1-6	.	CASSQDLGGISSPLHF	TGCGCCAGCAGCCAAGATCTCGGAGGGATCAGTTCACCCCTCCACTTT
TRBV5-4	.	TRBJ2-7	.	CASSLGTATYEQYF	TGTGCCAGCAGCTTGGGGACAGCCACCTACGAGCAGTACTTC
TRBV5-1	TRBD2	TRBJ2-3	.	CASHNPGLAGPGADTQYF	TGCGCCAGCCATAACCCGGGACTAGCGGGACCGGGGGCAGATACGCAGTATTTT
TRBV6-6	TRBD2	TRBJ2-1	.	CASRLAGDYNEQFF	TGTGCCAGCAGACTAGCGGGGGACTACAATGAGCAGTTCTTC
TRBV13	TRBD1	TRBJ1-2	.	CASSSLTGNYGYTF	TGTGCCAGCAGCTCACTGACAGGGAACTATGGCTACACCTTC
TRBV27	TRBD1	TRBJ2-1	.	CATGDRGNEQFF	TGTGCCACCGGGGACAGGGGTAATGAGCAGTTCTTC
TRBV5-4	TRBD2	TRBJ2-1	.	CASSLWGLAKYNEQFF	TGTGCCAGCAGCTTGTGGGGACTAGCGAAGTACAATGAGCAGTTCTTC
TRBV7-2	.	TRBJ2-7	.	CASSARAGAYEQYF	TGTGCCAGCAGCGCCCGGGCCGGGGCCTACGAGCAGTACTTC
TRBV14	.	TRBJ1-1	.	CASSQRAFMNTEAFF	TGTGCCAGCAGCCAACGAGCATTCATGAACACTGAAGCTTTCTTT
TRBV7-2	TRBD1	TRBJ1-6	.	CASSWTGGNSPLHF	TGTGCCAGCAGCTGGACAGGAGGAAATTCACCCCTCCACTTT
TRBV29-1	TRBD2	TRBJ2-3	once	CSVILAGRSTDTQYF	TGCAGCGTTATACTAGCGGGGAGATCCACAGATACGCAGTATTTT